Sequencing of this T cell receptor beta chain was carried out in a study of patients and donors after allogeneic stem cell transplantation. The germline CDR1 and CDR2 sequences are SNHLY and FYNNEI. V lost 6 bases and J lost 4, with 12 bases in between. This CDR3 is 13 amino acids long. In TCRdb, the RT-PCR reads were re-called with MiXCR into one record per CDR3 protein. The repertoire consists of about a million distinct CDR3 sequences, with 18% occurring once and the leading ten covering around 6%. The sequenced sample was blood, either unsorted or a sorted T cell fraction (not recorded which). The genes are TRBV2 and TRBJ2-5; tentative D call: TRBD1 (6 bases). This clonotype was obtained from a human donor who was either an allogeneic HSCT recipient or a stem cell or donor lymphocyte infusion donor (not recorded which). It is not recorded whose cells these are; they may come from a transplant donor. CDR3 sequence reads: CASRGEQGETQYF. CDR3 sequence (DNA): TGTGCCAGCAGGGGGGAACAGGGAGAGACCCAGTACTTC.